The clone carrying this T cell receptor beta chain came up many times. TCRdb analysed the RT-PCR reads with MiXCR anew, one entry per CDR3 protein. The sample includes approximately 720,000 distinct CDR3 sequences, 14% of them seen just once. V was pared by 2 bases and J by 3 bases, with 4 bases of the junction left unmatched. This CDR3 is built from 15 residues. CDR1 KGHDR and CDR2 SFDVKD come from the germline V gene. V gene TRBV24-1 combines with J gene TRBJ2-5; 8 bases are a match to TRBD2. The clonotype was recovered from a female donor in good health, serving as a healthy control. Sequences were obtained from memory CD4+ T cells from blood. CDR3 DNA sequence: TGTGCCACCAGTGATTGGATCGGGGGGGAAGAGACCCAGTACTTC. This translates into CATSDWIGGEETQYF.